The clone carrying this T cell receptor beta chain was observed a few times. The record originates from a study of control samples from healthy donors and cancer patients. The V and J ends lost 6 bases and 0 bases respectively, with 10 bases between them. This CDR3 region has 14 residues. Germline V gene data show CDR1 as SGHDT and CDR2 as YYEEEE. Here immunoSEQ multiplex PCR was the method, and the copy in TCRdb shows in-frame clones only, minus some. This repertoire shows under 130,000 clones, about 89% found once; its top ten account for roughly 19%. The sample was PBMCs. The chain combines TRBV5-6 with TRBJ1-5; the D is unclear. This clonotype was obtained from a man in his 60s with lung cancer. The CDR3 spells CASTVWGSNQPQHF. CDR3 in DNA: TGTGCCAGCACCGTCTGGGGTAGCAATCAGCCCCAGCATTTT.